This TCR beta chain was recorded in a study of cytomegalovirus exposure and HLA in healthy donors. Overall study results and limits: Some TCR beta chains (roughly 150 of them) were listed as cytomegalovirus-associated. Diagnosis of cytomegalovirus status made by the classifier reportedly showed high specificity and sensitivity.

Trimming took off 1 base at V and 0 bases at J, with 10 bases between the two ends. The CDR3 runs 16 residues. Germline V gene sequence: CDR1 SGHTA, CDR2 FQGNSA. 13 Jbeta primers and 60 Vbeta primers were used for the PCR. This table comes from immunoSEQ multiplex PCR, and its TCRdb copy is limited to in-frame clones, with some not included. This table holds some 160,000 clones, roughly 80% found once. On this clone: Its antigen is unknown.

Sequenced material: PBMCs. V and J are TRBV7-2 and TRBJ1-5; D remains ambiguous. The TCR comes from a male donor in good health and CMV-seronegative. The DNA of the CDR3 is TGTGCCAGCAGCTTAGGGCCGTCGTTTAGCAATCAGCCCCAGCATTTT. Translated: CASSLGPSFSNQPQHF.